Below, 3 T cell receptor beta chains from the same sample are listed, as sequenced in a study of shared clonotypes between healthy human individuals. CD45RO-negative cells were positively selected for CCR7, leaving out terminally differentiated effector memory CD45RA+ cells. Sequencing was performed with immunoSEQ multiplex PCR; in TCRdb, only in-frame clones are kept and a portion is missing. The table lists about 2.2 million clones, about 93% of them singletons. Specimen: naive CD8+ T cells from PBMCs. These receptors all stem from a young man in good health. Some clones in this sample may be carry-over from other donors' samples.

The genes are TRBV28 and TRBJ1-5, with 8 bases fitting TRBD1. With 6 bases clipped from V and 7 bases from J, the junction kept 8 bases outside the gene matches. Germline loops: CDR1 MDHEN, CDR2 SYDVKM. The CDR3 has 14 residues. In DNA, the CDR3 is TGTGCCAGCAGCGTATTACAGGGGGACCAGCCCCAGCATTTT. Protein sequence: CASSVLQGDQPQHF.

The J gene is TRBJ2-4, the V gene TRBV5-1; unclear D gene. There are 13 residues in the CDR3. Germline CDR1 and CDR2: SGHRS and YFSETQ. V dropped 1 base and J dropped 6 bases, with 8 bases sitting between them. CDR3 sequence: CASSLWTGNIQYF. As DNA, the CDR3 is TGCGCCAGCAGCTTGTGGACCGGAAACATTCAGTACTTC.

V gene TRBV2 combines with J gene TRBJ2-7; maybe TRBD1 (6 bases). V shed 4 bases and J shed 2 bases, with 9 bases lying between them. CDR1 and CDR2 from the germline V gene are SNHLY and FYNNEI. There are 13 residues in the CDR3. CDR3 sequence: CASSAEGAYEQYF. The CDR3 region has the DNA TGTGCCAGCAGTGCTGAGGGGGCCTACGAGCAGTACTTC.